Sequencing of this T cell receptor beta chain was carried out in a study of blood T cell repertoires in COVID-19. V lost 6 bases and J 8 bases, leaving 17 bases between the germline ends. The CDR3 loop spans 15 amino acids. The germline V gene encodes CDR1 SNHLY and CDR2 FYNNEI. Those enrolled, adults aged roughly 18 to 90 years, came from about two dozen US areas. Assignments of participants to cohorts depended upon their own reported clinical history. Per the original methods: For nucleated cells, counts were estimated from reference gene primer amplification. The method was immunoSEQ multiplex PCR; TCRdb's version includes in-frame clones alone and lacks a portion of them. V and J calls and clone size are as listed in that table; D and trimming were resolved from the DNA. The sample shows about 270,000 clones, roughly 89% of them seen only once.

This rearrangement joins TRBV2 to TRBJ1-6, with D maybe TRBD1 (5 bases). This receptor was identified in a woman aged 55-69 years who had recovered from COVID-19. Sequencing used PBMCs or T cells enriched from blood (not recorded which). CDR3 residues: CASSLTDPQDSPLHF. CDR3 nucleotides: TGTGCCAGCAGCCTGACAGACCCTCAAGATTCACCCCTCCACTTT.